The 25 T cell receptor beta chains in this list originate from one sample, sequenced in a study of T and B cells in COVID-19 patients. From blood, about 250-500 ng of genomic DNA served as TRB template. TRB rearrangements were amplified by multiplex PCR with BIOMED2 TRB-A/B primers. MiXCR, applied by TCRdb to the multiplex PCR reads, yields one record per CDR3 protein. The sample has around 28,000 distinct CDR3 sequences, approximately 32% seen once; the top ten hold 1.5% to 2%. Specimen: blood. The receptor set was obtained from a human donor who had recovered from COVID-19.

The V gene is TRBV10-3, the J gene TRBJ2-2; D is unclear. The germline V and J ends were trimmed by 11 bases and 7 bases, with 17 bases remaining between them. The V gene's germline CDR1 is ENHRY and CDR2 SYGVKD. The CDR3 consists of 13 residues. CDR3 amino acids: CAGSTRPFGELFF. The CDR3 DNA sequence: TGTGCCGGCAGTACCAGACCCTTCGGGGAGCTGTTTTTT.

This clonotype occurred a few times. This sequence joins TRBV6-5 and TRBJ1-1; TRBD1 agrees at 9 bases. This CDR3 spans 14 amino acids. V trimming: 6 bases; J trimming: 6 bases; junction bases outside the gene matches: 8. Germline lookup yields CDR1 MNHEY and CDR2 SVGAGI. DNA for the CDR3: TGTGCCAGCAGGACCACAGGGGGCTTTGCTGAAGCTTTCTTT. Translation gives CASRTTGGFAEAFF.

This clonotype turned up a few times. V is TRBV27 and J is TRBJ1-2, with TRBD1 identical over 8 bases. The CDR3 spans 12 residues. Germline CDR1 and CDR2: MNHEY and SMNVEV (reference sequence). The J segment lost 6 bases and the V segment lost 10 bases, leaving 7 bases of the junction unmatched. For the CDR3, the DNA is TGTGCCACCGAGGACAGGGAGAATGGCTACACCTTC. Its translation: CATEDRENGYTF.

CDR3 DNA sequence: TGTGCCAGCAGTTACTCCCGGTGGGAGCTGTTTTTT. It codes for CASSYSRWELFF. This chain joins TRBV6-5 and TRBJ2-2; D call uncertain. Germline CDR1 reads MNHEY; CDR2 reads SVGAGI. The CDR3 has 12 residues. V was trimmed by 0 bases and J by 9 bases, leaving 5 bases between them.

Of note for this clonotype: The germline gene is not matched at one end of the junction; a read error may be the cause. V and J are TRBV4-2 and TRBJ1-6, with a tentative D call TRBD1 (6 bases). Germline V lookup: CDR1 LGHNA, CDR2 YNFKEQ. The CDR3 contains 16 residues. This CDR3 is CASSQDPPPQGSPLHF. CDR3 bases: TGCGCCAGCAGCCAAGATCCCCCCCCACAGGGCTCACCCCTCCACTTT.

The chain uses TRBV7-2 and TRBJ2-7, with a possible D match to TRBD2 (5 bases). Trimming took off 5 bases at V and 6 bases at J, with 17 bases between the two ends. Germline CDR1 reads SGHTA; CDR2 reads FQGNSA. The CDR3 covers 14 residues. CDR3 region: CASSTRYGDVEQYF. The CDR3 DNA sequence: TGTGCCAGCAGCACGCGGTACGGGGATGTCGAGCAGTACTTC.

This clonotype was seen more than once but under ten times. The chain combines TRBV27 with TRBJ1-2, with unresolved D. Germline assignment: CDR1 MNHEY and CDR2 SMNVEV (reference sequence). V gave up 1 base and J gave up 4 bases, with 7 bases separating them. This CDR3 contains 13 residues. CDR3 in DNA: TGTGCCAGCAGTTTATACCCAGGCTATGGCTACACCTTC. Encoded protein: CASSLYPGYGYTF.

This clonotype came up a few times. J is TRBJ2-3 and V is TRBV13; 7 positions agree with TRBD1. The junction had 3 bases not matched to a gene; V was cut back by 4 bases and J by 2 bases. The germline V gene encodes CDR1 PRHDT and CDR2 FYEKMQ (reference sequence). The CDR3 extends over 14 amino acids. CDR3 residues: CASSSDRTTDTQYF. CDR3 nucleotides: TGTGCCAGCAGCTCGGACAGGACCACAGATACGCAGTATTTT.

The CDR3 bases are TGTGCCAGCAGTTACGGGATGGACGGCTACACCTTC. Translated, it gives CASSYGMDGYTF. V usage is TRBV6-1 and J usage is TRBJ1-2, with unresolved D. Germline-derived CDR1 and CDR2 are MNHNS and SASEGT. V was shortened by 5 bases and J by 8 bases, with 12 bases between the two germline ends. The CDR3 sequence is 12 residues long.

The chain recombines TRBV20-1 with TRBJ2-7; 11 positions match TRBD1. This CDR3 contains 14 residues. Trimming cost V 6 bases and J 2 bases; bases outside gene matches: 6. Germline CDR1 reads DFQATT; CDR2 reads SNEGSKA (reference sequence). CDR3 DNA: TGCAGTGCACTTGGGACAGGGGGAACCTACGAGCAGTACTTC. This translates into CSALGTGGTYEQYF.

By sample fraction, this clonotype is medium-sized. This chain uses TRBV19 with TRBJ2-2, with 9 bases lining up with TRBD2. The CDR3 runs 14 residues. V was pared by 5 bases and J by 4 bases, with 2 bases of the junction left unmatched. Germline CDR1 reads LNHDA; CDR2 reads SQIVND (reference sequence). This chain's CDR3 is CASSLAGFTGELFF. The CDR3 nucleotides read TGTGCCAGTAGTCTAGCGGGATTCACCGGGGAGCTGTTTTTT.

This clonotype was found a few times. The J gene is TRBJ2-5, the V gene TRBV12-3 or TRBV12-4; tentatively, D is TRBD2 (5 bases). Trimming took 1 base from V and 5 from J, leaving 11 bases between them. This CDR3 region has 14 residues. Written as DNA, the CDR3 is TGTGCCAGCAGTTTAGGTTCTAGCTGGGAGACCCAGTACTTC. It yields the protein CASSLGSSWETQYF.

This clonotype has only a few counts. The rearrangement uses TRBV27 and TRBJ1-4; the D gene is possibly TRBD1 (6 bases). CDR1 is MNHEY, CDR2 SMNVEV, per germline (reference sequence). This CDR3 has 13 residues. Trimming took off 5 bases at V and 8 bases at J, with 12 bases between the two ends. The CDR3 is CASSRGQLEKLFF. The CDR3 coding sequence is TGTGCCAGCAGTCGAGGACAGCTCGAAAAACTGTTTTTT.

This clonotype has just a few counts. The CDR3 reads CASSYSRQGTEAFF. DNA of the CDR3: TGTGCCAGCAGTTACTCGAGACAGGGAACTGAAGCTTTCTTT. J is TRBJ1-1 and V is TRBV6-5; TRBD1 agrees at 7 bases. Per the germline V gene, CDR1 is MNHEY and CDR2 is SVGAGI. The CDR3 runs to 14 residues. J lost 5 bases, V lost 0 bases, and 3 bases had no gene match.

Details on this clonotype: A single base separates this from a much larger clone, so it may be a read error. This chain's CDR3 is CASSINHGEYNEQFF. In nucleotides, the CDR3 is TGTGCCAGCAGCATAAATCATGGCGAATACAATGAGCAGTTCTTC. The gene calls are TRBV27 and TRBJ2-1; no reliable D call. The CDR3 spans 15 residues. Trimming took 6 bases from V and 4 from J, leaving 16 bases between them. Germline lookup yields CDR1 MNHEY and CDR2 SMNVEV (reference sequence).

This chain connects TRBV30 to TRBJ2-7; 8 bases line up with TRBD2. Germline V CDR1 and CDR2: GTSNPN, SVGIG (reference sequence). J was trimmed by 0 bases and V by 7 bases; bases with no gene match: 2. This CDR3 has 12 residues. CDR3 sequence: CASSGSSYEQYF. The CDR3 nucleotides read TGTGCCTCGAGCGGGAGCTCCTACGAGCAGTACTTC.

This clonotype was seen many times. CDR3 bases: TGTGCCAGCTCACTCGTAGCGGGGTATAGCTACAATGAGCAGTTCTTC. It codes for CASSLVAGYSYNEQFF. This chain connects TRBV18 to TRBJ2-1, with 8 bases lining up with TRBD2. Germline lookup yields CDR1 KGHSH and CDR2 LQKENI. The CDR3 has 16 residues. V dropped 4 bases and J dropped 3; count of bases not matched to a gene: 8.

Relative to its sample, this clonotype is medium-sized. This chain links TRBV29-1 with TRBJ2-1, with D tentatively TRBD1 (6 bases). The germline CDR1 and CDR2 sequences are SQVTM and ANQGSEA. V was shortened by 3 bases and J by 8 bases, with 17 bases between the two germline ends. The CDR3 covers 14 residues. CDR3 nucleotides: TGCAGCGTTGACGTCTCAGGGGTCAAGGATGAGCAGTTCTTC. This translates into CSVDVSGVKDEQFF.

The chain recombines TRBV10-3 with TRBJ2-7, with 10 bases fitting TRBD1. The CDR3 runs 12 residues. Trimming removed 10 bases from V and 5 bases from J; junction bases left unmatched: 5. Germline CDR1 is ENHRY and CDR2 is SYGVKD. The CDR3 sequence: CATRQGAHEQYF. DNA of the CDR3: TGTGCCACCAGACAGGGGGCCCACGAGCAGTACTTC.

This chain links TRBV20-1 with TRBJ2-7; D may match TRBD1 or TRBD2 (6 bases each). This CDR3 has 12 residues. V lost 6 bases and J lost 2, with 11 bases in between. Germline CDR1 reads DFQATT; CDR2 reads SNEGSKA (reference sequence). The CDR3 region has the DNA TGCAGTGCCCGGGGGCTGACCTACGAGCAGTACTTC. It translates to CSARGLTYEQYF.

This clonotype was observed many times. The V and J genes are TRBV19 and TRBJ2-2; 10 nucleotides line up with TRBD2. V shed 10 bases, J shed 6 bases, and the junction held 11 bases outside the gene matches. Germline CDR1 LNHDA, CDR2 SQIVND (reference sequence). This CDR3 region has 15 residues. The CDR3 DNA reads TGTGCCACCAGGAGCGGTAGCGGGAGGTCCGGGGAGCTGTTTTTT. Protein product: CATRSGSGRSGELFF.

This clonotype was seen more than once but under ten times. This sequence joins TRBV6-1 and TRBJ1-4; D might be TRBD1 (5 bases). CDR3 size: 11 residues. Trimming removed 6 bases at V and 7 bases at J, with 6 bases between. Germline V lookup: CDR1 MNHNS, CDR2 SASEGT. The DNA of the CDR3 is TGTGCCAGCAGGGGGGGTGAAAAACTGTTTTTT. Translated: CASRGGEKLFF.

This clonotype was counted only a few times. CDR3 sequence reads: CASSYVAGWNEQFF. Here the CDR3 DNA reads TGTGCCAGCAGCTACGTAGCGGGATGGAATGAGCAGTTCTTC. This sequence joins TRBV11-2 and TRBJ2-1; 8 bases match TRBD2. The CDR3 length is 14 residues. The V and J ends lost 4 bases and 7 bases, in that order; junction bases with no gene match: 6. Germline lookup yields CDR1 SGHAT and CDR2 FQNNGV.

V gene TRBV6-5 combines with J gene TRBJ2-2; possible D gene TRBD1, 6 bases. Germline V gene sequence: CDR1 MNHEY, CDR2 SVGAGI. This CDR3 spans 15 amino acids. V lost 6 bases and J lost 7, with 18 bases in between. Here the CDR3 reads CASSSQGGTNGELFF. CDR3 DNA: TGTGCCAGCAGCTCACAGGGTGGAACGAACGGGGAGCTGTTTTTT.

V and J are TRBV5-1 and TRBJ2-7; 8 bases fit TRBD2. Germline V gives CDR1 SGHRS, CDR2 YFSETQ. This CDR3 has 16 residues. The V segment lost 2 bases and the J segment 0 bases; nucleotides outside the gene matches: 7. Here the CDR3 reads CASSLGLAYSSYEQYF. The CDR3 bases are TGCGCCAGCAGCTTAGGACTAGCTTATAGCTCCTACGAGCAGTACTTC. The entire variable domain, with the rest obtained from reference TRBV5-1 and TRBJ2-7, is as follows: KAGVTQTPRYLIKTRGQQVTLSCSPISGHRSVSWYQQTPGQGLQFLFEYFSETQRNKGNFPGRFSGRQFSNSRSEMNVSTLELGDSALYLCASSLGLAYSSYEQYFGPGTRLTVT.